These T cell receptor beta chains were read from a single sample in a study of blood T cell repertoires in COVID-19. Method: immunoSEQ multiplex PCR; TCRdb's copy keeps in-frame clones and lacks some. The repertoire holds approximately 310,000 clones, with over 75% as singletons. Sequencing was carried out using PBMCs or T cells enriched from blood (not recorded which). All receptors derive from a young man who had recovered from COVID-19. Each CDR3 is given with its conserved first and last residue. The D gene is left open where the match is weak. The size of a clone is reported for some rows only, either as once, few or many, or as a class for expanded clones.

J gene: TRBJ2-1
clone size: -
V gene: TRBV20-1
D gene: TRBD2
CDR3 DNA: TGCAGTGCTAGTGGGCTAGCGGGCGGACGGGGAGACAATGAGCAGTTCTTC
CDR3 protein: CSASGLAGGRGDNEQFF

J gene: TRBJ2-3
clone size: -
V gene: TRBV5-1
D gene: TRBD2
CDR3 DNA: TGCGCCAGCAGCTTGGGGACTAGCGGGCGCGATACGCAGTATTTT
CDR3 protein: CASSLGTSGRDTQYF

J gene: TRBJ1-1
clone size: -
V gene: TRBV19
D gene: TRBD1
CDR3 DNA: TGTGCCAGTAGTTTCGACAGGGAGGACACTGAAGCTTTCTTT
CDR3 protein: CASSFDREDTEAFF

J gene: TRBJ1-2
clone size: -
V gene: TRBV9
D gene: -
CDR3 DNA: TGTGCCAGCAGCTTTACCGGACAGTCCAGCTATGGCTACACCTTC
CDR3 protein: CASSFTGQSSYGYTF

J gene: TRBJ1-5
clone size: few
V gene: TRBV7-9
D gene: -
CDR3 DNA: TGTGCCAGCAGCCCCCCGGGGGGGGCTGGCAATCAGCCCCAGCATTTT
CDR3 protein: CASSPPGGAGNQPQHF

J gene: TRBJ1-1
clone size: -
V gene: TRBV12-3/TRBV12-4
D gene: -
CDR3 DNA: TGTGCCAGCAGTTTAGAAATAAACACTGAAGCTTTCTTT
CDR3 protein: CASSLEINTEAFF

J gene: TRBJ1-1
clone size: -
V gene: TRBV2
D gene: -
CDR3 DNA: TGTGCCAGCAGTCTACAGGACCCGAACACTGAAGCTTTCTTT
CDR3 protein: CASSLQDPNTEAFF

J gene: TRBJ2-7
clone size: -
V gene: TRBV27
D gene: -
CDR3 DNA: TGTGCCAGCAGTCCAATCGGGGGAGTGTTTGGGGAGCAGTACTTC
CDR3 protein: CASSPIGGVFGEQYF

J gene: TRBJ1-5
clone size: few
V gene: TRBV10-3
D gene: TRBD1
CDR3 DNA: TGTGCCATCAGACAGGGGAATCAGCCCCAGCATTTT
CDR3 protein: CAIRQGNQPQHF

J gene: TRBJ2-3
clone size: -
V gene: TRBV11-2
D gene: -
CDR3 DNA: TGTGCCAGCAGCTTCGGCGGGGACTCCACAGATACGCAGTATTTT
CDR3 protein: CASSFGGDSTDTQYF

J gene: TRBJ1-5
clone size: -
V gene: TRBV2
D gene: TRBD1
CDR3 DNA: TGTGCCAGCAGGGGACAGATCAATCAGCCCCAGCATTTT
CDR3 protein: CASRGQINQPQHF

J gene: TRBJ2-5
clone size: -
V gene: TRBV19
D gene: -
CDR3 DNA: TGTGCCAGTAGTCGGGGGAGTCATCGATCCGAGACCCAGTACTTC
CDR3 protein: CASSRGSHRSETQYF

J gene: TRBJ2-3
clone size: -
V gene: TRBV5-1
D gene: -
CDR3 DNA: TGCGCCAGCAGCTTGTCTGGGCTTGCGGATACGCAGTATTTT
CDR3 protein: CASSLSGLADTQYF

J gene: TRBJ1-1
clone size: -
V gene: TRBV7-9
D gene: -
CDR3 DNA: TGTGCCAGCAGCCCCGGGTCGTTGGCCGTAGTCTCTGAAGCTTTCTTT
CDR3 protein: CASSPGSLAVVSEAFF

J gene: TRBJ1-2
clone size: -
V gene: TRBV30
D gene: TRBD1
CDR3 DNA: TGTGCCTGGAGGACAGGGTGGGGCTACACCTTC
CDR3 protein: CAWRTGWGYTF

J gene: TRBJ2-7
clone size: -
V gene: TRBV4-3
D gene: -
CDR3 DNA: TGCGCCAGCAGCCAGCTGAAAGGACAGACCTACGAGCAGTACTTC
CDR3 protein: CASSQLKGQTYEQYF

J gene: TRBJ1-6
clone size: once
V gene: TRBV9
D gene: TRBD1
CDR3 DNA: TGTGCCAGCAGCGTGCAGGGGGAGAATTCACCCCTCCACTTT
CDR3 protein: CASSVQGENSPLHF

J gene: TRBJ1-2
clone size: -
V gene: TRBV27
D gene: TRBD1
CDR3 DNA: TGTGCCAGCTCGGGACAGCAGAACTATGGCTACACCTTC
CDR3 protein: CASSGQQNYGYTF

J gene: TRBJ1-5
clone size: -
V gene: TRBV7-2
D gene: -
CDR3 DNA: TGTGCCAGCAGCTTAGCGCTGGGAGGACACTATAGCAATCAGCCCCAGCATTTT
CDR3 protein: CASSLALGGHYSNQPQHF

J gene: TRBJ1-1
clone size: -
V gene: TRBV7-3
D gene: -
CDR3 DNA: TGTGCCAGCAGCTCCTCACAAGGGGTTGAAGCTTTCTTT
CDR3 protein: CASSSSQGVEAFF

J gene: TRBJ1-1
clone size: once
V gene: TRBV30
D gene: TRBD1
CDR3 DNA: TGTGCCGGATCAGGGGGACGGAACACTGAAGCTTTCTTT
CDR3 protein: CAGSGGRNTEAFF

J gene: TRBJ2-5
clone size: few
V gene: TRBV19
D gene: TRBD1
CDR3 DNA: TGTGCCAGTAGACCAACAGGGGGCCAAGAGACCCAGTACTTC
CDR3 protein: CASRPTGGQETQYF

J gene: TRBJ2-1
clone size: -
V gene: TRBV12-3/TRBV12-4
D gene: TRBD2
CDR3 DNA: TGTGCCAGCACCCTCTTCGGGGGGGGGCAGTTCTTC
CDR3 protein: CASTLFGGGQFF

J gene: TRBJ1-2
clone size: few
V gene: TRBV12-3/TRBV12-4
D gene: -
CDR3 DNA: TGTGCCAGCAGCGCGGGACGGGACTATGGCTACACCTTC
CDR3 protein: CASSAGRDYGYTF

J gene: TRBJ2-3
clone size: -
V gene: TRBV6-2/TRBV6-3
D gene: TRBD1
CDR3 DNA: TGTGCCAGCAGTTACCTAGGACAGGGCACAGATACGCAGTATTTT
CDR3 protein: CASSYLGQGTDTQYF

J gene: TRBJ1-1
clone size: -
V gene: TRBV7-9
D gene: -
CDR3 DNA: TGTGCCAGCACAATATCGAACACTGAAGCTTTCTTT
CDR3 protein: CASTISNTEAFF

J gene: TRBJ1-5
clone size: -
V gene: TRBV6-1
D gene: -
CDR3 DNA: TGTGCCAGCAGTGAAAAGACAGAGCCCCAGCCCCAGCATTTT
CDR3 protein: CASSEKTEPQPQHF

J gene: TRBJ2-2
clone size: -
V gene: TRBV11-2
D gene: -
CDR3 DNA: TGTGCCAGCAGCCCACAGAACACCGGGGAGCTGTTTTTT
CDR3 protein: CASSPQNTGELFF

J gene: TRBJ2-5
clone size: -
V gene: TRBV5-5
D gene: TRBD2
CDR3 DNA: TGTGCCAGCAGCCTACCCCTAGCGGGGGGATTAGAGACCCAGTACTTC
CDR3 protein: CASSLPLAGGLETQYF

J gene: TRBJ1-2
clone size: -
V gene: TRBV7-9
D gene: TRBD1
CDR3 DNA: TGTGCCAGCAGCTATGGGACAGCTTATGGCTACACCTTC
CDR3 protein: CASSYGTAYGYTF

J gene: TRBJ2-4
clone size: -
V gene: TRBV3-1/TRBV3-2
D gene: -
CDR3 DNA: TGTGCCAGCAGCAGGGGGGGGGAAAACATTCAGTACTTC
CDR3 protein: CASSRGGENIQYF

J gene: TRBJ1-4
clone size: -
V gene: TRBV9
D gene: TRBD1
CDR3 DNA: TGTGCCAGCAGCCCCCCCGGGACAGGGACTGAAAAACTGTTTTTT
CDR3 protein: CASSPPGTGTEKLFF

J gene: TRBJ1-2
clone size: -
V gene: TRBV10-3
D gene: -
CDR3 DNA: TGTGCCATCACTTCCTTCTCACAGGATAACTATGGCTACACCTTC
CDR3 protein: CAITSFSQDNYGYTF

J gene: TRBJ1-1
clone size: -
V gene: TRBV5-6
D gene: TRBD1
CDR3 DNA: TGTGCCAGCAGCTACGGACAGGGGGCCGTCACTGAAGCTTTCTTT
CDR3 protein: CASSYGQGAVTEAFF

J gene: TRBJ2-3
clone size: -
V gene: TRBV18
D gene: TRBD2
CDR3 DNA: TGTGCCAGCTCACCAATAGCGGGGGGGTCACGCGATACGCAGTATTTT
CDR3 protein: CASSPIAGGSRDTQYF

J gene: TRBJ1-4
clone size: -
V gene: TRBV18
D gene: TRBD1
CDR3 DNA: TGTGCCAGCTCACCACAAGGGACAGGGCGTGAAAAACTGTTTTTT
CDR3 protein: CASSPQGTGREKLFF

J gene: TRBJ1-6
clone size: -
V gene: TRBV27
D gene: TRBD1
CDR3 DNA: TGTGCCAGCAGCCAAGGAACAGGGGGCGATTCACCCCTCCACTTT
CDR3 protein: CASSQGTGGDSPLHF

J gene: TRBJ1-3
clone size: few
V gene: TRBV11-2
D gene: -
CDR3 DNA: TGTGCCAGCAGCTTAGATCATAATGCGAACACCATATATTTT
CDR3 protein: CASSLDHNANTIYF

J gene: TRBJ1-5
clone size: -
V gene: TRBV5-8
D gene: -
CDR3 DNA: TGTGCCAGCAGCGCCCACATTTTTAGCAATCAGCCCCAGCATTTT
CDR3 protein: CASSAHIFSNQPQHF

J gene: TRBJ1-5
clone size: -
V gene: TRBV3-1/TRBV3-2
D gene: -
CDR3 DNA: TGTGCCAGCAGCCAAGATTCGTATTCGCCCCAGCATTTT
CDR3 protein: CASSQDSYSPQHF

J gene: TRBJ2-1
clone size: -
V gene: TRBV5-1
D gene: TRBD2
CDR3 DNA: TGCGCCAGCAGCCTGGGCACTAGCGGGGCATACAATGAGCAGTTCTTC
CDR3 protein: CASSLGTSGAYNEQFF

J gene: TRBJ1-2
clone size: -
V gene: TRBV4-1
D gene: -
CDR3 DNA: TGCGCCAGCAGCCAAGATCCGGCGGGGAACTATGGCTACACCTTC
CDR3 protein: CASSQDPAGNYGYTF

J gene: TRBJ1-5
clone size: -
V gene: TRBV19
D gene: -
CDR3 DNA: TGTGCCAGTAGTATTGAATTTGGAGTCACCAATCAGCCCCAGCATTTT
CDR3 protein: CASSIEFGVTNQPQHF

J gene: TRBJ1-4
clone size: -
V gene: TRBV15
D gene: TRBD1
CDR3 DNA: TGTGCCACCAGCAGGGGCGGGACAGGGATTAATGAAAAACTGTTTTTT
CDR3 protein: CATSRGGTGINEKLFF

J gene: TRBJ2-1
clone size: -
V gene: TRBV4-1
D gene: -
CDR3 DNA: TGCGCCAGCAGCAGGGACAAAGAATACAATGAGCAGTTCTTC
CDR3 protein: CASSRDKEYNEQFF

J gene: TRBJ2-7
clone size: -
V gene: TRBV6-5
D gene: -
CDR3 DNA: TGTGCCAGCGGGCCAGGTAACTACGAGCAGTACTTC
CDR3 protein: CASGPGNYEQYF

J gene: TRBJ1-2
clone size: -
V gene: TRBV30
D gene: -
CDR3 DNA: TGTGCCTGGAGTCTGCTGACGGACTCCCCCGGCACCTTC
CDR3 protein: CAWSLLTDSPGTF

J gene: TRBJ2-5
clone size: -
V gene: TRBV4-1
D gene: -
CDR3 DNA: TGCGCCAGCAGCCAAGAACCGGGGGAGACCCAGTACTTC
CDR3 protein: CASSQEPGETQYF

J gene: TRBJ2-7
clone size: -
V gene: TRBV7-8
D gene: -
CDR3 DNA: TGTGCCAGCAGCTTAAGTACAGCCTACGAGCAGTACTTC
CDR3 protein: CASSLSTAYEQYF

J gene: TRBJ2-7
clone size: -
V gene: TRBV5-4
D gene: TRBD1
CDR3 DNA: TGTGCCAGCAGCTACGGGACAGACTACGAGCAGTACTTC
CDR3 protein: CASSYGTDYEQYF

J gene: TRBJ2-7
clone size: -
V gene: TRBV11-2
D gene: TRBD2
CDR3 DNA: TGTGCCAGCAGCCCGAGCGGGGACTCCTACGAGCAGTACTTC
CDR3 protein: CASSPSGDSYEQYF

J gene: TRBJ1-4
clone size: -
V gene: TRBV7-2
D gene: -
CDR3 DNA: TGTGCCAGCAGCCTACGCGTCGGGGTGGCTAATGAAAAACTGTTTTTT
CDR3 protein: CASSLRVGVANEKLFF

J gene: TRBJ2-2
clone size: -
V gene: TRBV5-5
D gene: -
CDR3 DNA: TGTGCCAGCAGCTTACAGGTTTCACCAACCGGGGAGCTGTTTTTT
CDR3 protein: CASSLQVSPTGELFF

J gene: TRBJ2-7
clone size: -
V gene: TRBV6-1
D gene: -
CDR3 DNA: TGTGCCAGCAGTGAGGGGGGGGGCCAAACCTACGAGCAGTACTTC
CDR3 protein: CASSEGGGQTYEQYF